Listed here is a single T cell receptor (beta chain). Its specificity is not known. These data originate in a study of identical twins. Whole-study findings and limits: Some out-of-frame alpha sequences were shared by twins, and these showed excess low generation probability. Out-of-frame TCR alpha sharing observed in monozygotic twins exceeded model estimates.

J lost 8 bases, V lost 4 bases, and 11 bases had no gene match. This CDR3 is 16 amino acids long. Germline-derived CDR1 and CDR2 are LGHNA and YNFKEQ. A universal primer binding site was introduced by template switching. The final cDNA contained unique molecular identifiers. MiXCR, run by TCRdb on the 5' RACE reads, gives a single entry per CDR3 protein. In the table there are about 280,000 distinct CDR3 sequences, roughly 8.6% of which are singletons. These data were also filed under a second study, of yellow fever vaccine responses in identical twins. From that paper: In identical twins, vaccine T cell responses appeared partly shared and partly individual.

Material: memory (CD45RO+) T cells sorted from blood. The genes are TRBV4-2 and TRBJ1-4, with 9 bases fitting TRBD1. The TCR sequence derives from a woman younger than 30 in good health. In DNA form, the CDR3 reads TGTGCCAGCAGCCTGAATCCGGGACAGGGTGGAGAAAAACTGTTTTTT. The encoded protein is CASSLNPGQGGEKLFF.